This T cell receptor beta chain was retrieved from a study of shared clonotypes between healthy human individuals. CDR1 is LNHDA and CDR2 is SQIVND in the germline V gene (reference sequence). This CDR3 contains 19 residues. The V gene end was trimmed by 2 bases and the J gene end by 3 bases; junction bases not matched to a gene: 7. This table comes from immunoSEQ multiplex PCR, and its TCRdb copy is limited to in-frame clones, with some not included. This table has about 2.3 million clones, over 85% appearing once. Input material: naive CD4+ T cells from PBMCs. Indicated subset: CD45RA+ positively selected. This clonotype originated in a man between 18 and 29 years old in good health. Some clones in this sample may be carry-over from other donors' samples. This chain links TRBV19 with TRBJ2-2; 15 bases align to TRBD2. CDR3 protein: CASSIFRTSGRGDTGELFF. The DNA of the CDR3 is TGTGCCAGTAGTATATTTAGGACTAGCGGGAGGGGCGACACCGGGGAGCTGTTTTTT. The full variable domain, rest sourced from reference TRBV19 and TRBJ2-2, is DGGITQSPKYLFRKEGQNVTLSCEQNLNHDAMYWYRQDPGQGLRLIYYSQIVNDFQKGDIAEGYSVSREKKESFPLTVTSAQKNPTAFYLCASSIFRTSGRGDTGELFFGEGSRLTVL.